The TCR beta chain under discussion was sequenced for a study of cytomegalovirus exposure and HLA in healthy donors listed by TCRdb under 2017. About the investigation overall: In an earlier analysis of about 560 of the donors, approximately 300 Gb of sequence data and some 120 million unique TCR beta sequences from 180 million or so T cells were reported. Of the roughly 390 genotyped donors, approximately 83% fell in the genetic ancestry cluster associated with self-reported Caucasian donors. A later analysis re-examined previously published TCR beta repertoires from more than 650 donors and added high-resolution HLA genotyping to investigate patterns of TCR occurrence. To predict cytomegalovirus infection status, the study brought together high-throughput TCR immunosequencing, statistical association of individual TCRs with disease status, and machine learning. Typing coverage differed by locus: A, B, C, DRB1 and DQB1 were typed in roughly 629-630 donors, DQA1 in 500 to 550, DPA1 in some 570, and DPB1 in just under 490. Roughly 5 DR-DQ haplotypes were handled as single units for association and clustering, since linkage in the cohort was strong. In the later analysis, no new phenotypic data were used to find candidate immune exposures; instead, reliance was placed on TCR beta sequences and their occurrence across donors. Class I and class II HLA loci were covered by the typing at four-digit resolution. Donor age, sex, ethnicity and CMV serostatus were compiled alongside the repertoire data. Across 300 to 400 genotyped donors of the cohort, an average of roughly 200,000 unique TCR beta nucleotide sequences per donor were sequenced, and roughly 20% of those sequences were non-productive. Every discovery cohort repertoire had been produced on one sequencing platform. The aim of the study was to test whether cataloging public T cell receptors could identify signatures of past pathogen exposure. In addition to the first cohort of roughly 700 subjects, a separate validation cohort of approximately 130 different subjects was used. The study profiled the T cell repertoires of around 700 subjects by immunosequencing and related them to cytomegalovirus serostatus. In an earlier analysis of over 550 of the donors, high-throughput TCR beta sequencing was used to judge whether each TCR beta V gene segment behaved as functional or pseudogenic. A later genetic analysis used genome-wide SNP genotypes for about 60% of the 666 donors, treating that subset as a discovery cohort. An early release that covered roughly 600 HLA-typed donors contained about 290 gigabases of sequencing data and tens of millions of unique TCR sequences. Study-level results and caveats: A further reported finding was that TCR beta sequences accurately predicted the HLA-A and HLA-B alleles for most subjects in the first cohort. Most CMV-associated TCR beta chains appeared to be HLA-restricted in a later analysis, and the HLA associations seemed to be driven largely by CMV exposure. At a false discovery rate of 0.05, a later analysis linked around 17,000 TCR beta sequences to specific HLA alleles. The earlier analysis of almost 600 of the donors excluded some 15 rarely observed V segments, including chromosome 9 orphons, because counts were too low. According to the authors, the approach could potentially be generalized to other disease states and immunological phenotypes. Roughly uniform sequencing depth across donors was assumed in presence/absence analyses, although this assumption may not hold. Because some donors lacked HLA typing at each locus, the association tests relied only on the typed subset. The only immune exposure information available for the cohort was CMV serostatus. A later genetic analysis reported fewer N-insertions in productive TCRs among donors in an Asian-associated ancestry cluster than the roughly 620-donor mean. A cluster of highly shared sequence variants was judged likely to be a technical artifact of the sequencing pipeline. A few of the identified cytomegalovirus-associated TCR beta chains were confirmed in vitro to be specific for cytomegalovirus antigens. Correlated functional status among segregating V segments might be attributable to linkage disequilibrium, but an unknown experimental factor could not be ruled out. According to a later analysis, TCR association rates differed among HLA loci, with DRB1 alleles showing the most associated TCRs and HLA-C alleles showing the fewest. Assigning TCR associations to individual alleles was difficult when HLA alleles, especially DR and DQ, strongly co-occurred. In this cohort, only TCR beta chains were sequenced, and detectable features were limited by the absence of alpha or paired-chain data. Because the 87-base-pair reads could not distinguish some IMGT-functional V segments, including TRBV6-2 and TRBV6-3, those segments were excluded. According to a later analysis, parvovirus B19, influenza, CMV and Epstein-Barr virus appeared linked to several top co-occurrence clusters. V-gene and J-gene trimming of TCR beta chains was associated with a missense DCLRE1C variant in a later genetic analysis, and the association was replicated in an independent cohort. In both the original and validation cohorts, the classifier was reported to diagnose cytomegalovirus status with high specificity and sensitivity. The study gave a list of 150 to 200 TCR beta chains associated with cytomegalovirus. While some public TCRs were present in many individuals, most TCR sequences turned up only very rarely across donors. An earlier analysis of approximately 600 of the donors showed that most TCR beta V segments appeared in productive rearrangements either about 90% or about 30% of the time, which broadly matched IMGT annotations. A later analysis found that HLA-associated TCR beta chains were more clonally expanded and had lower generation probabilities than equally common non-associated chains.

The method behind the library was the immunoSEQ multiplex PCR assay. The multiplex PCR relied on a mix of 60 forward primers for TCR Vbeta segments and 13 reverse primers for TCR Jbeta segments. A multiplex PCR assay on genomic DNA amplified the CDR3 region of rearranged TCR beta genes. On the Illumina HiSeq System, the amplified TCR beta libraries were sequenced as 87-base-pair reads. The paper's data handling went like this. In a later analysis, 70 million to 95 million unique TCR beta chains were counted across the 500 to 850 repertoires, and approximately 11 million of these chains were shared by at least two donors. A nearest-neighbor algorithm error-corrected the raw reads and collapsed the reads into unique sequences, merging closely related sequences to remove PCR and sequencing errors. V, D and J gene segments were assigned by aligning CDR3 sequences to IMGT reference sequences. Each retained sequence needed at least a six-nucleotide match to both a V gene segment and a J gene segment. Rearrangements were classified as productive when the CDR3 lacked stop codons and remained in frame with V and J, and all other rearrangements were classified as non-productive. Following IMGT convention, CDR3 was defined as the stretch from the second conserved V-encoded cysteine up to the conserved J-encoded phenylalanine. The earlier analysis of about 640 of the donors excluded any sequence lacking an unambiguous match to a single V gene segment. In an earlier analysis of several hundred of the donors, V segments were called functional above 56.7% productive rearrangements and were called segregating when the between-donor standard deviation exceeded 5%. To diagnose cytomegalovirus status from the catalog of TCR beta chain sequences, a statistical classification framework was built. A later analysis assigned V and J genes by comparing TCR nucleotide sequences with IMGT/GENE-DB human TR gene sequences. A later analysis assigned CDR3 sequences and most-parsimonious VDJ recombination scenarios with the TCRdist pipeline. In a later analysis, each TCR beta chain was defined by its CDR3 amino acid sequence together with its V-gene family, and reads without a unique V-gene family were excluded. To address suspected cross-contamination and a sequencing artifact, a later analysis removed around 590 highly shared, low-generation-probability nucleotide sequences. In a later analysis, a clonal expansion index was calculated for each public chain from normalized within-repertoire ranks of inferred template counts. Generation probabilities in a later analysis came from a VDJ recombination model fitted to out-of-frame rearrangements, and those results were checked against IGoR. A later analysis scored TCR-TCR, TCR-HLA and TCR-CMV co-occurrence with hypergeometric tests, applying a repertoire-size bias correction to TCR pairs. To estimate false discovery rates, a later analysis permuted the HLA or CMV assignments 20 times. In a later analysis, co-occurring TCRs were grouped with DBSCAN, and TCRdist sequence similarity was added when clustering was performed within HLA-allele-positive subsets. Repertoires with fewer than 30,000 or more than 120,000 public chains, plus five repertoires with anomalous nucleotide sharing, were excluded from co-occurrence clustering. Not all clones reach the TCRdb copy of this immuneACCESS table, which keeps in-frame sequences only. Checked studies attribute under half of the gap to unresolved V genes and leave the rest unexplained. V and J calls and clone size are given by that table; D and trimming were obtained from the DNA. Recorded for this sample are about 140,000 clones; approximately 65% of them occurred a single time. The ten largest clones take up 5.5% to 7% of the sample.

From cysteine to phenylalanine, the CDR3 is 15 amino acids long. Only the CDR3 portion is preserved as DNA: 45 bases, with reading frame beginning at the first base. V loses 1 base, J loses 2 bases, and the germline ends lie 9 bases apart. CDR1 and CDR2 (MDHEN, SYDVKM) derive from the germline V gene. With respect to this clone: The specificity of this receptor is unknown. Base-call qualities are not available, and no considerably larger clone is one nucleotide away.

In total, fewer than 750 healthy bone marrow donors made up the cohort. Cohort members were all nominally healthy when sampled, although unrecorded immune exposures were likely present. The donor tested CMV seronegative, placing the donor among the 350 or so seronegative members of the cohort. Every donor gave a peripheral blood sample, and the peripheral blood mononuclear cells from that sample were used for TCR beta sequencing. The Qiagen DNeasy Blood Extraction Kit was used to extract genomic DNA from the blood cell samples. This TCR came from a woman in her sixties or seventies in good health and CMV-seronegative. The sequence links TRBV28 to TRBJ1-5; no confident D gene assignment can be made. Sequencing input: PBMCs. The CDR3: CASSLSGEGNQPQHF. The DNA is TGTGCCAGCAGTTTATCTGGAGAGGGCAATCAGCCCCAGCATTTT.